This T cell receptor beta chain was sequenced in a study of blood T cell repertoires in COVID-19. Across the study: Collection of acute and convalescent COVID-19 samples took place in the United States, Italy and Spain. PBMCs, B-cell-depleted T cells, or T cells provided the cDNA or gDNA that made up the material.

Seattle patient enrollment occurred during active infection, with longitudinal follow-up thereafter. V was trimmed by 4 bases and J by 3 bases, leaving 12 bases between them. The CDR3 is 14 amino acids. The V gene's germline CDR1 is MRHNA and CDR2 SNTAGT. Authors' data handling: Estimation of nucleated cell counts relied on the amplification of reference gene primers. Some clones are missing from TCRdb's copy, which holds only in-frame ones; the method was immunoSEQ multiplex PCR. V and J calls and clone size come straight from that table; D and trimming were deduced from the DNA. Among some 110,000 clones listed, around 85% were seen once.

This TCR derives from a woman older than 75 with COVID-19, enrolled during active disease. The V and J genes are TRBV6-4 and TRBJ1-1; the D is unclear. The sample was peripheral blood. The CDR3 DNA follows: TGTGCCAGCAGTGTCACGGCGACACACACTGAAGCTTTCTTT. The encoded protein is CASSVTATHTEAFF.